This TCR beta chain was captured in a study of blood T cell repertoires in COVID-19. Here immunoSEQ multiplex PCR was the method, and the copy in TCRdb shows in-frame clones only, minus some. Of roughly 73,000 clones in the sample, roughly 84% were seen once. In germline, CDR1 is SGHDN, CDR2 FVKESK. This CDR3 is 13 amino acids long. V lost 1 base, J lost 6 bases, and 9 bases lay in between. The specimen was peripheral blood. The chain combines TRBV14 with TRBJ1-1, with TRBD1 as a possible D gene (6 bases). This receptor was taken from a woman aged 80 or over with active or convalescent COVID-19. CDR3 nucleotide sequence: TGTGCCAGCAGCCAAGCGGGACATGCTGAAGCTTTCTTT. It encodes CASSQAGHAEAFF.